This T cell receptor (beta chain) was captured in a study of blood T cells in healthy people across ages. General observations from the study: Total diversity from one million sequenced T cells was likely underestimated. Naive CD4+ cell counts and diversity both ran higher in long-lived than in aged donors.

A sample-barcoded 5' primer and a J-beta primer mix were used in a second PCR of roughly 7 to 11 cycles. A template-switch adaptor containing 12 random nucleotides labeled each cDNA molecule. TCRdb analysed the 5' RACE reads with MiXCR anew, one entry per CDR3 protein. The repertoire holds around 1,700,000 distinct CDR3 sequences, with 28% as singletons. The CDR3 runs to 11 residues. CDR1 is LNHNV, CDR2 YYDKDF, per germline (reference sequence). V was trimmed by 4 bases and J by 5 bases, leaving 6 bases between them. As concerns this clonotype: The antigen is not known.

The chain recombines TRBV15 with TRBJ2-7; tentative D call: TRBD1 (5 bases). The sequencing input was blood. The source is a woman in her twenties or thirties in good health. The CDR3 sequence is CATSTGNEQYF. The DNA of the CDR3 is TGTGCCACCAGCACAGGGAACGAGCAGTACTTC.